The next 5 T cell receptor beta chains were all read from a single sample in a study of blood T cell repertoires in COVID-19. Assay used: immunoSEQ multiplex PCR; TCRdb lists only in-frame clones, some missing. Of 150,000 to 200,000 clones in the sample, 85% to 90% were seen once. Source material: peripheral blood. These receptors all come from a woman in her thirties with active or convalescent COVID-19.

The CDR3 DNA is TGTGCCAGTAGTGTGGCAGGTTATCAGCCCCAGCATTTT. Protein: CASSVAGYQPQHF. The chain links TRBV19 to TRBJ1-5; no clear D. CDR3 size: 13 residues. Trimming removed 5 bases from V and 5 bases from J, with 10 bases in between. Germline V CDR1 and CDR2: LNHDA, SQIVND (reference sequence).

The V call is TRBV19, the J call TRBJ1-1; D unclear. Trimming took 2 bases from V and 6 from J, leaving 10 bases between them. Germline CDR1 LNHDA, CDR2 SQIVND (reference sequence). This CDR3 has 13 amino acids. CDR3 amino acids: CASSITPGAEAFF. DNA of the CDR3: TGTGCCAGTAGTATAACCCCCGGGGCTGAAGCTTTCTTT. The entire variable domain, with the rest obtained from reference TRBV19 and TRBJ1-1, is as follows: DGGITQSPKYLFRKEGQNVTLSCEQNLNHDAMYWYRQDPGQGLRLIYYSQIVNDFQKGDIAEGYSVSREKKESFPLTVTSAQKNPTAFYLCASSITPGAEAFFGQGTRLTVV.

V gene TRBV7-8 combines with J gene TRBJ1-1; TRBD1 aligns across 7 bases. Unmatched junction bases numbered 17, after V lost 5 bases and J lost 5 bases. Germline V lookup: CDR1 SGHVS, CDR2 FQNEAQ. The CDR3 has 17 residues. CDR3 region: CASSAPPTGSTGTEAFF. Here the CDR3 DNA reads TGTGCCAGCAGCGCCCCTCCGACAGGGTCCACGGGGACTGAAGCTTTCTTT.

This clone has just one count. CDR3 sequence reads: CAWSYSTEAFF. As DNA, the CDR3 is TGTGCCTGGAGTTACTCCACTGAAGCTTTCTTT. The chain carries TRBV30 and TRBJ1-1; D is ambiguous. CDR3 length equals 11 residues. V was shortened by 2 bases and J by 4 bases, with 5 bases between the two germline ends. CDR1 and CDR2 (germline): GTSNPN, SVGIG (reference sequence).

The CDR3 region has the DNA TGTGCCAGCACTAGACAGGGGAGCACAGATACGCAGTATTTT. It yields the protein CASTRQGSTDTQYF. The chain couples TRBV7-9 to TRBJ2-3; 8 bases are shared with TRBD1. Germline CDR1 and CDR2: SEHNR and FQNEAQ (reference sequence). Trimming cost V 7 bases and J 0 bases; bases outside gene matches: 3. This CDR3 is built from 14 residues.